This T cell receptor (beta chain) was identified in a study of blood T cell repertoires in COVID-19. Study-wide context: Acute-phase and convalescent COVID-19 samples originated in the United States, Italy and Spain.

This clone was counted only a few times. The repertoire was sequenced with immunoSEQ multiplex PCR; TCRdb's copy has only in-frame clones and lacks some. Of tens of thousands of clones in the sample, about 85% were seen once. The sample comprised peripheral blood. The source is a human donor in a cohort sampled during active COVID-19.

The DNA of the CDR3 is TGCAGTGCTAGTCTTAGCACGGGAGGGCGCGGAGATACGCAGTATTTT. Amino acid sequence: CSASLSTGGRGDTQYF. The genes are TRBV20-1 and TRBJ2-3; 8 bases are shared with TRBD2. J was trimmed by 5 bases and V by 3 bases; bases with no gene match: 13. Germline CDR1 is DFQATT and CDR2 is SNEGSKA (reference sequence). This CDR3 is built from 16 residues.